Following are 21 T cell receptor beta chains from one sample sequenced in a study of vaccination and CD4 T cells after COVID-19. Cultured CD4+ T-cell DNA underwent Oncomine TCR Beta short-read sequencing. In TCRdb, the PCR reads were re-called with MiXCR into one record per CDR3 protein. Among approximately 9,500 distinct CDR3 sequences listed, approximately 28% were seen once. No cognate antigen is known for these TCRs. Indicated treatment: approximately nine-day PBMC culture with coronavirus spike peptide pools or control peptides (ViraFEST assay). Here the sequenced sample was CD4+ T cells from blood, cultured in vitro, taken after SARS-CoV-2 vaccination. The origin of the receptors is a human donor who had recovered from COVID-19.

J is TRBJ2-7 and V is TRBV6-5; 12 bases agree with TRBD1. Germline V gives CDR1 MNHEY, CDR2 SVGAGI. The V segment lost 7 bases and the J segment 7 bases; nucleotides outside the gene matches: 14. There are 16 residues in the CDR3. The CDR3 loop is CASITLPGQGAREQYF. The CDR3, as DNA: TGTGCCAGCATTACTCTCCCGGGACAGGGGGCGCGGGAGCAGTACTTC.

The chain combines TRBV11-3 with TRBJ2-1; weak D call: TRBD2 (5 bases). CDR1 SGHNT and CDR2 YENEEA come from the germline V gene. This CDR3 is 13 amino acids long. The ends were cut back, 4 bases at V and 9 bases at J, with 13 bases in the middle. The CDR3 region has the DNA TGTGCCAGCAGCTCGGTGTATGGGAGTGAGCAGTTCTTC. This translates into CASSSVYGSEQFF.

CDR3 sequence reads: CASSEESSTRSYNEQFF. The DNA for the CDR3 is TGTGCCAGCAGTGAGGAATCTAGCACCCGCTCCTACAATGAGCAGTTCTTC. The chain links TRBV6-4 to TRBJ2-1; possibly TRBD2 for D (5 bases). Trimming shortened V by 3 bases and J by 0 bases, and 15 bases separated the two germline ends. The CDR3 is 17 amino acids. Germline V CDR1 and CDR2: MRHNA, SNTAGT.

This clonotype is labeled large (0.1 to 1%). The chain uses TRBV7-9 and TRBJ2-1; 8 nucleotides agree with TRBD2. Germline trimming cut 5 bases from V and 7 bases from J; bases unmatched to any gene: 13. CDR1 SEHNR and CDR2 FQNEAQ come from the germline V gene (reference sequence). This CDR3 is built from 16 residues. CDR3 in amino acids: CASSPRGRGRRNEQFF. As DNA, the CDR3 is TGTGCCAGCAGCCCCCGGGGCCGCGGGAGGCGGAATGAGCAGTTCTTC.

This clonotype was observed a handful of times. This sequence joins TRBV4-1 and TRBJ2-7; D not resolved. The V and J ends lost 5 bases and 3 bases respectively, with 11 bases between them. The CDR3 sequence is 13 residues long. Germline assignment: CDR1 MGHRA and CDR2 YSYEKL. CDR3 protein: CASSIQDGYEQYF. The CDR3, as DNA: TGCGCCAGCAGCATCCAGGACGGCTACGAGCAGTACTTC.

The chain links TRBV25-1 to TRBJ2-2; D is possibly TRBD1 (5 bases). Germline CDR1 reads MGHDK; CDR2 reads SYGVNS. The CDR3 is 19 amino acids. V was clipped by 2 bases and J by 5 bases, with 24 bases between them. The CDR3 reads CASSEVPGQGNKGTGELFF. The CDR3 region has the DNA TGTGCCAGCAGTGAAGTCCCAGGGCAGGGCAATAAGGGAACCGGGGAGCTGTTTTTT.

This clonotype appeared a few times. The rearrangement uses TRBV28 and TRBJ1-5; no definite D call. The CDR3 sequence is 13 residues long. The germline CDR1 and CDR2 sequences are MDHEN and SYDVKM. Trimming left V 3 bases short and J 1 base short, with 4 bases between. The CDR3 DNA reads TGTGCCAGCAGTTTCTTGAGCAATCAGCCCCAGCATTTT. This translates into CASSFLSNQPQHF.

The V gene is TRBV29-1, the J gene TRBJ2-1; D not resolved. CDR1 SQVTM and CDR2 ANQGSEA come from the germline V gene. V gave up 6 bases and J gave up 4 bases, with 16 bases separating them. This CDR3 contains 14 residues. The CDR3 bases are TGCAGCGTCCCGACCTTCCCCCTTTACAATGAGCAGTTCTTC. Translating gives CSVPTFPLYNEQFF.

The CDR3 nucleotides read TGTGCCAGCAGTTTTGGGGGTCCCCCCACTGGCTACACCTTC. As protein: CASSFGGPPTGYTF. The chain has TRBV28 and TRBJ1-2; D perhaps matches TRBD1 (5 bases). This CDR3 is built from 14 residues. V shed 3 bases and J shed 7 bases, with 15 bases lying between them. Germline V gives CDR1 MDHEN, CDR2 SYDVKM.

This clonotype was counted once. The V and J genes are TRBV5-1 and TRBJ2-3, with TRBD1 as a possible D gene (5 bases). With 5 bases removed from V and 6 bases from J, the gap between germline ends came to 16 bases. Germline V gene lookup returns CDR1 SGHRS and CDR2 YFSETQ. This CDR3 spans 14 amino acids. CDR3 nucleotide sequence: TGCGCCAGCAGGTGGGGCACCCTGGAGGATACGCAGTATTTT. It yields the protein CASRWGTLEDTQYF.

The CDR3 bases are TGCGCCAGCAGCTCCGGGGGGACGGGAGTTTATGGCTACACCTTC. It is translated as CASSSGGTGVYGYTF. This chain connects TRBV5-1 to TRBJ1-2; the D gene is possibly TRBD1 (5 bases). CDR3 length equals 15 residues. V was shortened by 3 bases and J by 5 bases, with 17 bases between the two germline ends. In germline, CDR1 is SGHRS, CDR2 YFSETQ.

This rearrangement joins TRBV20-1 to TRBJ2-2, with D hard to call. The CDR3 length is 15 residues. V was clipped by 3 bases and J by 5 bases, with 16 bases between them. Germline V gene data show CDR1 as DFQATT and CDR2 as SNEGSKA (reference sequence). The CDR3 sequence is CSARRRLLGTGELFF. CDR3 sequence (DNA): TGCAGTGCTAGGCGTCGCCTTTTGGGGACCGGGGAGCTGTTTTTT.

V and J are TRBV18 and TRBJ2-3; D may match TRBD1 or TRBD2 (5 bases each). The CDR3 loop spans 16 amino acids. Germline V gene lookup returns CDR1 KGHSH and CDR2 LQKENI. Trimming removed 1 base at V and 3 bases at J, with 14 bases between. CDR3: CASSPQGRGGTDTQYF. The CDR3, as DNA: TGTGCCAGCTCACCACAGGGACGGGGTGGAACAGATACGCAGTATTTT.

V and J are TRBV12-3 or TRBV12-4 and TRBJ1-6; no definite D call. The CDR3 runs to 14 residues. Trimming removed 0 bases from V and 6 bases from J, with 6 bases in between. For the CDR3, the DNA is TGTGCCAGCAGTTTAGCTGGAGGTAATTCACCCCTCCACTTT. Protein: CASSLAGGNSPLHF.

The chain joins TRBV6-2 or TRBV6-3 to TRBJ1-1; no firm D call. The CDR3 sequence is 14 residues long. V was shortened by 4 bases and J by 0 bases, with 9 bases between the two germline ends. Germline CDR1 and CDR2: MNHEY and SVGEGT. The CDR3 region has the DNA TGTGCCAGCAGTTTAGGCAGGTTGAACACTGAAGCTTTCTTT. It translates to CASSLGRLNTEAFF.

The chain has TRBV2 and TRBJ2-1; 8 bases match TRBD2. Germline V CDR1 and CDR2: SNHLY, FYNNEI. The CDR3 spans 14 residues. Trimming removed 2 bases from V and 9 bases from J; junction bases left unmatched: 6. The CDR3 sequence is CASSEQREWGEQFF. The CDR3 region has the DNA TGTGCCAGCAGTGAACAGCGGGAGTGGGGTGAGCAGTTCTTC.

V gene TRBV28 combines with J gene TRBJ1-1; a possible D gene is TRBD1 (6 bases). The germline V and J ends were trimmed by 5 bases and 0 bases, with 13 bases remaining between them. The CDR3 runs 15 residues. Germline values: CDR1 MDHEN, CDR2 SYDVKM. CDR3 protein: CASSPLQGLNTEAFF. Written as DNA, the CDR3 is TGTGCCAGCAGTCCTTTACAGGGTCTGAACACTGAAGCTTTCTTT. Filled out from reference TRBV28 and TRBJ1-1, the complete variable domain reads DVKVTQSSRYLVKRTGEKVFLECVQDMDHENMFWYRQDPGLGLRLIYFSYDVKMKEKGDIPEGYSVSREKKERFSLILESASTNQTSMYLCASSPLQGLNTEAFFGQGTRLTVV.

The chain recombines TRBV9 with TRBJ1-5; TRBD1 is a possible D gene (6 bases). V lost 4 bases, J lost 1 base, and 12 bases lay in between. This CDR3 is 15 amino acids long. Germline CDR1 is SGDLS and CDR2 is YYNGEE. The CDR3 sequence is CASSRKGGSNQPQHF. The CDR3 region has the DNA TGTGCCAGCAGCCGGAAGGGGGGGAGCAATCAGCCCCAGCATTTT.

In its sample, this clonotype was seen a few times. This chain uses TRBV6-1 with TRBJ2-5, with 12 positions matching TRBD2. This CDR3 contains 17 residues. Germline-derived CDR1 and CDR2 are MNHNS and SASEGT. Trimming removed 4 bases from V and 2 bases from J; junction bases left unmatched: 8. For the CDR3, the DNA is TGTGCCAGCAGTGCTCATTCCGGGACTAGCGGGCAAGAGACCCAGTACTTC. This gives the protein CASSAHSGTSGQETQYF.

This clonotype has just a few counts. The V call is TRBV7-2, the J call TRBJ2-1; the match to TRBD1 covers 7 bases. The germline V gene has CDR1 SGHTA and CDR2 FQGNSA. V lost 5 bases and J lost 4; bases outside the gene matches: 5. This CDR3 region has 14 residues. DNA for the CDR3: TGTGCCAGCAGCCCCCGGGACAGATACAATGAGCAGTTCTTC. Protein sequence: CASSPRDRYNEQFF.

The chain carries TRBV6-4 and TRBJ2-2, with 12 bases fitting TRBD1. With V trimmed by 8 bases and J by 4 bases, 17 bases remained unmatched. CDR1 MRHNA and CDR2 SNTAGT come from the germline V gene. The CDR3 contains 19 residues. The CDR3 reads CASLPGTGGQAAPTGELFF. The CDR3, as DNA: TGTGCCAGCCTCCCCGGGACAGGGGGCCAGGCTGCCCCCACCGGGGAGCTGTTTTTT.